This entry lists 18 T cell receptor beta chains sequenced from one sample in a study of identical twins listed by TCRdb under 2016. Library preparation employed 5' RACE. The data were produced on an Illumina HiSeq 2000. The public reads were reprocessed in TCRdb via fastp at Q25 and MiXCR, keeping in-frame beta chains. Every distinct CDR3 protein forms one entry, paired with its most common genes and DNA. Counted in this sample were some 440,000 distinct CDR3 sequences; 20% to 30% of them appeared once. The ten largest clones take up 2.9% of the sample. These sequences were also reported in another study, on T cells expressing NK-cell markers.

The material sequenced was CD4+ T cells sorted from blood. Receptors were obtained from a young woman in good health.

The V gene is TRBV6-2 or TRBV6-3, the J gene TRBJ2-4; TRBD2 aligns across 10 bases. The germline CDR1 and CDR2 sequences are MNHEY and SVGEGT. Germline trimming cut 9 bases from V and 3 bases from J; bases unmatched to any gene: 8. The CDR3 loop spans 15 amino acids. Here the CDR3 DNA reads TGTGCCAGTAACCAGCGGGAGGGAGGCAAAAACATTCAGTACTTC. Protein sequence: CASNQREGGKNIQYF.

The V gene is TRBV6-1, the J gene TRBJ2-1; TRBD1 matches at 7 bases. Losses at the gene ends were 6 bases for V and 3 bases for J; bases not matched to a gene: 5. CDR3 length: 14 amino acids. Germline assignment: CDR1 MNHNS and CDR2 SASEGT. The CDR3 spells CASSKGGGYNEQFF. The CDR3 nucleotides read TGTGCCAGCAGCAAAGGGGGCGGCTACAATGAGCAGTTCTTC.

The chain combines TRBV5-6 with TRBJ2-1; TRBD2 matches at 9 bases. This CDR3 spans 18 amino acids. Germline V gene sequence: CDR1 SGHDT, CDR2 YYEEEE. V was clipped by 0 bases and J by 5 bases; unmatched bases: 12. This CDR3 reads CASSLVERTSAAHNEQFF. In DNA, the CDR3 is TGTGCCAGCAGCTTGGTGGAAAGGACTAGCGCGGCCCACAATGAGCAGTTCTTC.

This clonotype was counted ten times or more. This chain uses TRBV12-3 or TRBV12-4 with TRBJ1-4, with TRBD1 identical over 9 bases. This CDR3 is built from 16 residues. V trimming: 5 bases; J trimming: 6 bases; junction bases outside the gene matches: 10. The CDR3 DNA reads TGTGCCAGCAGTCTAGGAACAGGGGGCGCGTATGAAAAACTGTTTTTT. As protein: CASSLGTGGAYEKLFF.

The sample holds a few counts of this clonotype. This CDR3 is CASRIQGARGYTF. In DNA, the CDR3 is TGTGCCAGCAGAATACAGGGGGCCCGAGGCTACACCTTC. The chain is built from TRBV6-1 and TRBJ1-2; TRBD1 aligns across 9 bases. CDR1 MNHNS and CDR2 SASEGT come from the germline V gene. V shed 6 bases, J shed 8 bases, and the junction held 7 bases outside the gene matches. This CDR3 region has 13 residues.

The rearrangement uses TRBV12-3 or TRBV12-4 and TRBJ2-2, with TRBD2 matching 9 bases. The CDR3 loop spans 16 amino acids. V was clipped by 6 bases and J by 8 bases; unmatched bases: 13. This chain's CDR3 is CASRTSGKGGAGELFF. The CDR3 coding sequence is TGTGCCAGCAGGACTAGCGGAAAGGGCGGCGCGGGGGAGCTGTTTTTT.

The J gene is TRBJ2-1, the V gene TRBV9; D is ambiguous. The length of the CDR3 is 14 residues. The V and J ends lost 4 bases and 7 bases respectively, with 15 bases between them. Germline V gene lookup returns CDR1 SGDLS and CDR2 YYNGEE. The CDR3 is CASSPYETANEQFF. The CDR3 DNA reads as TGTGCCAGCAGCCCCTACGAAACGGCGAATGAGCAGTTCTTC.

The sample holds a few counts of this clonotype. The rearrangement links TRBV21-1 to TRBJ2-3; the table's D call TRBD2 went unverified against the DNA. TRBV21-1 is a pseudogene segment. The CDR3 spans 18 residues. This CDR3 is CASSKGRAGGGNTDTQYF. In DNA, the CDR3 is TGTGCCAGCAGCAAAGGGAGAGCGGGAGGAGGGAATACAGATACGCAGTATTTT.

The table lists this clonotype with a few counts. This chain links TRBV5-1 with TRBJ1-6; D gene unclear. V was trimmed by 2 bases and J by 8 bases, leaving 8 bases between them. Germline V gene lookup returns CDR1 SGHRS and CDR2 YFSETQ. There are 13 residues in the CDR3. CDR3 DNA: TGCGCCAGCAGCTTCGAGTCGGATTCACCCCTCCACTTT. Its protein is CASSFESDSPLHF.

This clonotype has just a few counts. The chain couples TRBV24-1 to TRBJ2-1; maybe TRBD1 (6 bases). The V end was cut by 3 bases, the J end by 10 bases, with 18 bases between. CDR1 and CDR2 from the germline V gene are KGHDR and SFDVKD. CDR3 length equals 15 residues. CDR3 nucleotide sequence: TGTGCCACCAGTGATCGGAAGAAGGGGGATGGGGAGCAGTTCTTC. It yields the protein CATSDRKKGDGEQFF.

The chain is built from TRBV28 and TRBJ2-1; TRBD2 aligns across 7 bases. Losses at the gene ends were 10 bases for V and 4 bases for J; bases not matched to a gene: 10. The CDR3 length is 14 residues. The germline gives CDR1 MDHEN, CDR2 SYDVKM. The CDR3 DNA reads TGTGCCACTCGACTAGCTACAGGATACAATGAGCAGTTCTTC. Residues: CATRLATGYNEQFF.

The chain carries TRBV15 and TRBJ2-7; D not certain. The germline CDR1 and CDR2 sequences are LNHNV and YYDKDF (reference sequence). The CDR3 is 13 amino acids. V lost 0 bases and J lost 2, with 5 bases in between. The CDR3 loop is CATSRESTYEQYF. The CDR3 nucleotides read TGTGCCACCAGCAGAGAGTCCACCTACGAGCAGTACTTC.

The chain employs TRBV20-1 and TRBJ2-7, with D perhaps matching TRBD1 (6 bases). V was clipped by 0 bases and J by 4 bases, with 10 bases between them. Per germline, CDR1 DFQATT and CDR2 SNEGSKA (reference sequence). The CDR3 runs 13 residues. This CDR3 reads CSARDQGSYEQYF. The CDR3 DNA sequence: TGCAGTGCTAGAGACCAGGGGAGTTACGAGCAGTACTTC.

The chain employs TRBV29-1 and TRBJ2-7; 8 bases are shared with TRBD1. The ends lost 7 bases at V and 4 bases at J; junction bases unmatched: 9. CDR1 SQVTM and CDR2 ANQGSEA come from the germline V gene. The CDR3 extends over 13 amino acids. The CDR3 region is CSGRTGTSYEQYF. For the CDR3, the DNA is TGCAGCGGACGGACAGGGACCTCGTACGAGCAGTACTTC.

This clonotype was detected a few times. This sequence joins TRBV24-1 and TRBJ2-2, with TRBD2 matching 11 bases. V shed 3 bases, J shed 6 bases, and the junction held 14 bases outside the gene matches. This CDR3 is built from 19 residues. Germline V gene lookup returns CDR1 KGHDR and CDR2 SFDVKD. The CDR3 protein is CATSDGALAGGASAGELFF. The CDR3 bases are TGTGCCACCAGTGATGGGGCTCTAGCGGGGGGCGCGTCAGCCGGGGAGCTGTTTTTT.

This clonotype was observed a few times. The gene calls are TRBV7-6 and TRBJ2-7; TRBD2 agrees at 10 bases. Trimming took 2 bases from V and 7 from J; bases not matched to a gene: 11. The CDR3 loop spans 16 amino acids. Germline CDR1 reads SGHVS; CDR2 reads FNYEAQ. The CDR3 bases are TGTGCCAGCAGCTTATACGCGGTAGCGGGGGGTTATGAGCAGTACTTC. Its protein product is CASSLYAVAGGYEQYF.

The chain carries TRBV3-1 and TRBJ1-2; the D is unclear. Germline values: CDR1 LGHDT, CDR2 YNNKEL (reference sequence). Trimming took 4 bases from V and 8 from J, leaving 11 bases between them. The CDR3 sequence is 12 residues long. The CDR3 loop reads CASSPSQGGYTF. DNA for the CDR3: TGTGCCAGCAGCCCATCTCAAGGCGGCTACACCTTC.

The chain carries TRBV20-1 and TRBJ1-1; D may be TRBD1 (6 bases). Germline CDR1 reads DFQATT; CDR2 reads SNEGSKA (reference sequence). Trimming cost V 5 bases and J 8 bases, with 9 bases left between them. This CDR3 is built from 10 residues. CDR3 nucleotide sequence: TGCAGTGCTTTGAGGGGGGAAGCTTTCTTT. Residues: CSALRGEAFF.